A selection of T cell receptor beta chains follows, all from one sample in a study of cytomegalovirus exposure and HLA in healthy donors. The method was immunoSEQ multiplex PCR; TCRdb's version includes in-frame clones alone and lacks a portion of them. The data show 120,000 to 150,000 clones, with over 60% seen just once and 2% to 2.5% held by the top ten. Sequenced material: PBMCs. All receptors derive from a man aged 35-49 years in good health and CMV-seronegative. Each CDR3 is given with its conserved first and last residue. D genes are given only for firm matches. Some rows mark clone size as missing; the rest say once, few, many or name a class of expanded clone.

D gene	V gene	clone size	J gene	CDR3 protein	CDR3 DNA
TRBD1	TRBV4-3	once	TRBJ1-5	CASSRRQGSQPQHF	TGCGCCAGCAGCCGAAGACAGGGATCACAGCCCCAGCATTTT
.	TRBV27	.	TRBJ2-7	CASRLMLAASSYEQYF	TGTGCCAGCAGATTAATGCTAGCAGCTAGCTCCTACGAGCAGTACTTC
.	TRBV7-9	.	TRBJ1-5	CASSFPDSLQPQHF	TGTGCCAGCAGCTTTCCGGACAGTTTACAGCCCCAGCATTTT
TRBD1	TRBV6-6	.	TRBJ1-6	CATRSGTGGSVAHF	TGTGCCACCAGAAGCGGGACAGGGGGCAGTGTAGCGCACTTT
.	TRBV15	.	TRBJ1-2	CATSRQTGLVYGYTF	TGTGCCACCAGCAGACAAACAGGGTTGGTCTATGGCTACACCTTC
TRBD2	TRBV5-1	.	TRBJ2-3	CASSQDSGGPTDTQYF	TGCGCCAGCAGCCAAGACAGCGGGGGGCCCACAGATACGCAGTATTTT
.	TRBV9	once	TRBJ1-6	CASSRGIDSPLHF	TGTGCCAGCAGCCGCGGTATCGATTCACCCCTCCACTTT
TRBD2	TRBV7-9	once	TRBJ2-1	CASSFSGRAYNEQFF	TGTGCCAGCAGCTTTAGCGGGAGGGCCTACAATGAGCAGTTCTTC
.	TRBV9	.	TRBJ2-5	CASSVVGGGETQYF	TGTGCCAGCAGCGTAGTTGGGGGAGGAGAGACCCAGTACTTC
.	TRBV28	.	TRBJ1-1	CASSPRTADAFF	TGTGCCAGCAGTCCCCGGACTGCGGATGCTTTCTTT
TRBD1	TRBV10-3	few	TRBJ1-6	CAISAGTVGNSPLHF	TGTGCCATCAGTGCCGGGACAGTGGGGAATTCACCCCTCCACTTT